The source of this T cell receptor (beta chain) is a study of cytotoxic CD8 clonotypes in ibrutinib-treated CLL. Overall study context: By median roughly 5.5 years, roughly twelve had progressed and about 15 stayed remitted; responses had been 2 complete and about 25 partial.

Repertoires were generated with immunoSEQ multiplex PCR, while TCRdb's copy carries only in-frame clones and drops some. The sample holds 60,000 to 65,000 clones, 57% seen once. Sample: PBMCs, taken after 12 months of ibrutinib treatment. The source of this sequence is a human donor with chronic lymphocytic leukemia.

Here the CDR3 reads CASSSPPAGVYEQYF. In DNA, the CDR3 is TGTGCCAGCAGTTCCCCCCCAGCGGGAGTCTACGAGCAGTACTTC. The chain combines TRBV28 with TRBJ2-7; 8 nucleotides agree with TRBD2. V lost 4 bases to trimming and J lost 3 bases; unmatched junction nucleotides: 8. This CDR3 has 15 residues. The V gene's germline CDR1 is MDHEN and CDR2 SYDVKM.